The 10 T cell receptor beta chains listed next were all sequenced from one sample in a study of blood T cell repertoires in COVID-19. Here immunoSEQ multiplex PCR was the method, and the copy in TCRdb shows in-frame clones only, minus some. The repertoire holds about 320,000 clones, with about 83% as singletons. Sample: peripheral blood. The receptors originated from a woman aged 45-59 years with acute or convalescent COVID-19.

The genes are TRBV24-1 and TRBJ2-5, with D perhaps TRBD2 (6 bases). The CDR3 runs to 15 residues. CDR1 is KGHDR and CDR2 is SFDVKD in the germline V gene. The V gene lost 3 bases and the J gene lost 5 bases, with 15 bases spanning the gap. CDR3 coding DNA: TGTGCCACCAGTGATCCGGGACTCCCGGCGGAGACCCAGTACTTC. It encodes CATSDPGLPAETQYF.

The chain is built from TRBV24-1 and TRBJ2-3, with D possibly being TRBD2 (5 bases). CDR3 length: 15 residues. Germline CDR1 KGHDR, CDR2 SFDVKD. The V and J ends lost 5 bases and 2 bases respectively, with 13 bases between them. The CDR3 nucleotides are TGTGCCACCAGTGCCGCCCGGGGAATCACAGATACGCAGTATTTT. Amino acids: CATSAARGITDTQYF.

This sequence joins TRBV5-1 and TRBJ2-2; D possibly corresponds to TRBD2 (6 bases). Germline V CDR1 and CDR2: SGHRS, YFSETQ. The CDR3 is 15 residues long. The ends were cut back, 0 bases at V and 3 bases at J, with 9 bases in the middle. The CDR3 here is CASSLEEGDTGELFF. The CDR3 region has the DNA TGCGCCAGCAGCTTGGAGGAGGGCGACACCGGGGAGCTGTTTTTT.

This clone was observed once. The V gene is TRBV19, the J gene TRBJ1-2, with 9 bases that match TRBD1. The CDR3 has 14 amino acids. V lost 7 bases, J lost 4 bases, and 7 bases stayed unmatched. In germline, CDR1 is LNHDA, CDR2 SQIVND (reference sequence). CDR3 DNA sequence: TGTGCCAGTATCAAGACAGGGGGAGGCTATGGCTACACCTTC. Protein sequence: CASIKTGGGYGYTF.

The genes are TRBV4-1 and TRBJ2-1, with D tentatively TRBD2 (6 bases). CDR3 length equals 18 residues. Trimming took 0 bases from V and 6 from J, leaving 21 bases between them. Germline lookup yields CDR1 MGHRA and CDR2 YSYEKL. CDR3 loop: CASSQDGQSGVPFNEQFF. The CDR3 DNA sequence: TGCGCCAGCAGCCAAGATGGGCAGTCGGGAGTCCCGTTCAATGAGCAGTTCTTC.

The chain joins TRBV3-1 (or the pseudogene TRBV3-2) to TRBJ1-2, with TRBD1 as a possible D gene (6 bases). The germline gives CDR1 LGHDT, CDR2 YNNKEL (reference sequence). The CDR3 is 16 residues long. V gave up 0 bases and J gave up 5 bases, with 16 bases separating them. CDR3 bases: TGTGCCAGCAGCCAAGATGTAACAGGGAGGGCTTATGGCTACACCTTC. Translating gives CASSQDVTGRAYGYTF.

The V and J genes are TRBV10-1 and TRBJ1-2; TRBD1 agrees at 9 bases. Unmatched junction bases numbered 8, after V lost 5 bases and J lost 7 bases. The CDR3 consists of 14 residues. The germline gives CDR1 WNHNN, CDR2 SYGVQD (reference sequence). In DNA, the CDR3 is TGCGCCAGCAGTTTGCTACAGGGGGCGGCTGGCTACACCTTC. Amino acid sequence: CASSLLQGAAGYTF.

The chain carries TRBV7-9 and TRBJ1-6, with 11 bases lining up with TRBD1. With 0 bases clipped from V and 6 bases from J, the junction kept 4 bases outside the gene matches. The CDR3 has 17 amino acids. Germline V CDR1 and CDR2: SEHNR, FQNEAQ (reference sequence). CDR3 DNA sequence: TGTGCCAGCAGCTTAGCTCGGGGACAGGGGGGTAATTCACCCCTCCACTTT. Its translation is CASSLARGQGGNSPLHF.

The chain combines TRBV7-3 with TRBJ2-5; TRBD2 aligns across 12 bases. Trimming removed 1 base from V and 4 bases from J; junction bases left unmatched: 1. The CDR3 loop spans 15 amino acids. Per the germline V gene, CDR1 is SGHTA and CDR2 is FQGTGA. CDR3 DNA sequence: TGTGCCAGCAGCTTAAGGGGACTAGCGGGAGAGACCCAGTACTTC. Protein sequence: CASSLRGLAGETQYF.

The CDR3: CASRIPGQGSGYTF. DNA of the CDR3: TGTGCCAGCAGGATACCGGGACAGGGGAGTGGCTACACCTTC. The genes are TRBV28 and TRBJ1-2, with 10 bases that match TRBD1. The V gene end was trimmed by 6 bases and the J gene end by 7 bases; junction bases not matched to a gene: 8. Germline loops: CDR1 MDHEN, CDR2 SYDVKM. The CDR3 sequence is 14 residues long.